This record concerns one T cell receptor (beta chain) sequence. This sample stems from a study of blood T cell repertoires in COVID-19. Ages ranged from about 18 to 100 years, with residence in about 23 US areas. Before being deemed recovered, Cohort 3 donors had two negative PCRs, clearance, or symptom resolution. Libraries were prepared by immunoSEQ multiplex PCR; TCRdb keeps only in-frame clonotypes and omits some of them. The sample holds 250,000 to 300,000 clones, 75% to 90% seen once. The CDR3 has 14 amino acids. Germline CDR1 reads SGDLS; CDR2 reads YYNGEE. Trimming took off 6 bases at V and 0 bases at J, with 9 bases between the two ends.

The gene calls are TRBV9 and TRBJ2-2, with a possible D match to TRBD2 (5 bases). Sequencing was performed on PBMCs or T cells enriched from blood (not recorded which). The TCR originated in a woman aged 40 to 55 who had recovered from COVID-19. This CDR3 reads CASKAGANTGELFF. The DNA of the CDR3 is TGTGCCAGCAAGGCCGGGGCGAACACCGGGGAGCTGTTTTTT. The full variable domain, its missing parts supplied by reference TRBV9 and TRBJ2-2, is DSGVTQTPKHLITATGQRVTLRCSPRSGDLSVYWYQQSLDQGLQFLIQYYNGEERAKGNILERFSAQQFPDLHSELNLSSLELGDSALYFCASKAGANTGELFFGEGSRLTVL.